Listed below are T cell receptor beta chains from one sample, sequenced in a study of blood T cell repertoires in COVID-19. The method was immunoSEQ multiplex PCR; TCRdb's version includes in-frame clones alone and lacks a portion of them. The sample contains around 300,000 clones, about 91% of which appear only once. The sample consisted of peripheral blood. The receptor source for this set is a woman in her thirties with COVID-19, enrolled during active disease. CDR3s leave out the opening cysteine and the closing phenylalanine or tryptophan. The order of the fields is V gene, CDR3 protein.

V gene: TRBV9
CDR3 protein: ASSPQGGVYGYT

V gene: TRBV29-1
CDR3 protein: SVETYGYT

V gene: TRBV11-3
CDR3 protein: ASSSGVAGTSDTQY

V gene: TRBV10-2
CDR3 protein: ASSLTSGGKNIQY

V gene: TRBV18
CDR3 protein: ASSPTSGANTGELF

V gene: TRBV7-2
CDR3 protein: ASSLAPGTDTQY

V gene: TRBV27
CDR3 protein: ASSLFPEITGELF

V gene: TRBV10-3
CDR3 protein: AISEGPYGYT

V gene: TRBV2
CDR3 protein: ASRGVLAYNEQF

V gene: TRBV5-8
CDR3 protein: ASSFRGLSTEAF

V gene: TRBV5-1
CDR3 protein: ASSPRLLAGVERGQY

V gene: TRBV6-6
CDR3 protein: ASGHRDNEKLF

V gene: TRBV18
CDR3 protein: ASCRQGGYNWAF

V gene: TRBV6-5
CDR3 protein: ASSYWENSPLH

V gene: TRBV6-5
CDR3 protein: ASRAGGDADTQY

V gene: TRBV7-9
CDR3 protein: ASSQQGIPSSVH

V gene: TRBV29-1
CDR3 protein: SARRGGNQYGYT

V gene: TRBV7-2
CDR3 protein: ASSFSSGGDETQY

V gene: TRBV7-9
CDR3 protein: ASSQLTGPYEQY

V gene: TRBV6-1
CDR3 protein: ASSEVGRVNSPLH

V gene: TRBV7-2
CDR3 protein: ASSHRTSGEYAQY

V gene: TRBV27
CDR3 protein: ASSRDRGGTEAF

V gene: TRBV7-9
CDR3 protein: ASSSEVGGYT

V gene: TRBV7-9
CDR3 protein: ASSFTGWIGNTIY

V gene: TRBV30
CDR3 protein: AWSGASGANVLT

V gene: TRBV27
CDR3 protein: ASSFWREDSPLH

V gene: TRBV5-1
CDR3 protein: ASSGGFGSGNTIY

V gene: TRBV6-6
CDR3 protein: ASTRDRDTEAF

V gene: TRBV6-4
CDR3 protein: ASSEDIGGNQPQH

V gene: TRBV5-1
CDR3 protein: ASSLTGGNNYGYT

V gene: TRBV2
CDR3 protein: ASSQATGELF

V gene: TRBV28
CDR3 protein: ASSLEEVYGKDYGYT

V gene: TRBV2
CDR3 protein: ASIPGHRGEQY

V gene: TRBV6-2/TRBV6-3
CDR3 protein: ASSLPGLHGEKLF

V gene: TRBV19
CDR3 protein: ASKGAGANVLT

V gene: TRBV4-2
CDR3 protein: ASSQEGGGAPGELF

V gene: TRBV6-6
CDR3 protein: ASSQWTKRQGLNYNSPLH

V gene: TRBV7-9
CDR3 protein: ASSLRRPTRDTIY

V gene: TRBV3-1/TRBV3-2
CDR3 protein: ASSQAYVGQPLH

V gene: TRBV9
CDR3 protein: ASSVEGDRLGGYGYT

V gene: TRBV18
CDR3 protein: ASSLTGTGANVLT

V gene: TRBV7-2
CDR3 protein: ASSSGLAGQETQY

V gene: TRBV3-1/TRBV3-2
CDR3 protein: ASSQHTGANQPQH

V gene: TRBV4-2
CDR3 protein: ASSQDGGTDSYEQY

V gene: TRBV6-5
CDR3 protein: ASSYSVTGGYGYT